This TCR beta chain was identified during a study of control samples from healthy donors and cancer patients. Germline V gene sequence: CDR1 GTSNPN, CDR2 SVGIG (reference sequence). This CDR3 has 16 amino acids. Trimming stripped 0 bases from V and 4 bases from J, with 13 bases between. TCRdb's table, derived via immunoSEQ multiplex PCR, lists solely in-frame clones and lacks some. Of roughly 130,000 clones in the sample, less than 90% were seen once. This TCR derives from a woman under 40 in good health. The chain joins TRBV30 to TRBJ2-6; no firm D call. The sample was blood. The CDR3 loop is CAWSVSGPGGANVLTF. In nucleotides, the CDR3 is TGTGCCTGGAGTGTATCCGGCCCTGGGGGGGCCAACGTCCTGACTTTC.